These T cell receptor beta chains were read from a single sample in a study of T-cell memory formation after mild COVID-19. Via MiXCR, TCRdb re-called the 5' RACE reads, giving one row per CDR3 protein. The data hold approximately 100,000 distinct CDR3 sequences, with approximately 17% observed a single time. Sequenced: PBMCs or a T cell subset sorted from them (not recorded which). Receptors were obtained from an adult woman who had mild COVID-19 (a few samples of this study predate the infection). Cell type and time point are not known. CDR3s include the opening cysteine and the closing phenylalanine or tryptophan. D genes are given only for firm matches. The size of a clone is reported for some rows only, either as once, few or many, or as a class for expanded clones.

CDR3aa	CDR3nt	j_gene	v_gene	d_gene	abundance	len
CSVADRAYEQYF	TGCAGCGTAGCGGACAGGGCCTACGAGCAGTACTTC	TRBJ2-7	TRBV29-1	TRBD1	few	12
CSAAGPQAGYNEQFF	TGCAGTGCTGCGGGACCCCAGGCCGGCTACAATGAGCAGTTCTTC	TRBJ2-1	TRBV20-1	-	-	15
CATSDRTGPQETQYF	TGTGCCACCAGTGATAGAACGGGGCCTCAAGAGACCCAGTACTTC	TRBJ2-5	TRBV24-1	-	few	15
CASSFLLAGGYNEQFF	TGCGCCAGCAGCTTCTTACTAGCGGGGGGTTACAATGAGCAGTTCTTC	TRBJ2-1	TRBV5-1	TRBD2	-	16
CASSRTSASTDTQYF	TGTGCCAGCAGCCGTACTAGCGCCAGCACAGATACGCAGTATTTT	TRBJ2-3	TRBV12-3/TRBV12-4	TRBD2	few	15
CASSLDKNQPQHF	TGTGCCAGCAGCCTAGACAAGAATCAGCCCCAGCATTTT	TRBJ1-5	TRBV7-9	-	few	13
CASSSAAGGAAQETQYF	TGTGCCAGCAGCTCCGCGGCGGGAGGAGCTGCCCAAGAGACCCAGTACTTC	TRBJ2-5	TRBV7-8	TRBD2	few	17
CASSSPASGGYQETQYF	TGTGCCAGCAGCTCCCCCGCCAGCGGGGGGTACCAAGAGACCCAGTACTTC	TRBJ2-5	TRBV7-6	TRBD2	-	17
CASSPTTQGTNTEAFF	TGTGCCAGCAGTCCAACGACACAGGGGACGAACACTGAAGCTTTCTTT	TRBJ1-1	TRBV12-3/TRBV12-4	TRBD1	few	16
CASSLWGSYNEQFF	TGTGCCAGCAGCTTGTGGGGGTCCTACAATGAGCAGTTCTTC	TRBJ2-1	TRBV5-8	-	-	14
CASSTLQGANTEAFF	TGTGCCAGCAGCACCTTACAGGGGGCGAACACTGAAGCTTTCTTT	TRBJ1-1	TRBV7-6	TRBD1	few	15
CSAFRDAPQYF	TGCAGTGCTTTCCGGGACGCCCCGCAGTATTTT	TRBJ2-3	TRBV20-1	-	few	11
CATDRTGRSDTQYF	TGTGCCACCGACCGGACAGGGAGGTCAGATACGCAGTATTTT	TRBJ2-3	TRBV9	TRBD1	few	14
CATSDSYTGELFF	TGTGCCACCAGTGACTCATACACCGGGGAGCTGTTTTTT	TRBJ2-2	TRBV24-1	-	-	13
CASSPGVYNEQFF	TGTGCCAGCTCACCAGGGGTCTACAATGAGCAGTTCTTC	TRBJ2-1	TRBV18	-	few	13
CASSYDSGTDNEQFF	TGTGCCAGCAGTTACGATTCGGGAACCGACAATGAGCAGTTCTTC	TRBJ2-1	TRBV6-5	-	-	15
CASSLDSFGQGGFGGYTF	TGTGCCAGCAGCTTAGATAGCTTCGGGCAGGGAGGGTTCGGCGGCTACACCTTC	TRBJ1-2	TRBV11-2	-	-	18
CASSYRTVRDYEQYF	TGTGCCAGCAGCTATAGGACAGTAAGGGACTACGAGCAGTACTTC	TRBJ2-7	TRBV5-4	-	-	15
CASSQDFSGASYNEQFF	TGTGCCAGCAGCCAAGACTTTAGCGGGGCGTCTTACAATGAGCAGTTCTTC	TRBJ2-1	TRBV3-1	TRBD2	many	17
CATSRAWDIPYGYTF	TGTGCCACCAGCAGAGCGTGGGACATCCCCTATGGCTACACCTTC	TRBJ1-2	TRBV15	-	-	15
CASSEYGTVGAFF	TGTGCCAGCAGTGAATATGGGACGGTAGGAGCTTTCTTT	TRBJ1-1	TRBV25-1	-	-	13
CSARDRSGHPYEQYF	TGCAGTGCTAGAGACCGTAGCGGTCACCCCTACGAGCAGTACTTC	TRBJ2-7	TRBV20-1	-	few	15
CASSGETGPNTEAFF	TGTGCCAGCAGCGGAGAGACAGGGCCCAACACTGAAGCTTTCTTT	TRBJ1-1	TRBV9	TRBD1	-	15
CASSTPGLAGDTQYF	TGTGCCAGCAGTACTCCGGGACTAGCGGGAGATACGCAGTATTTT	TRBJ2-3	TRBV12-3/TRBV12-4	TRBD2	-	15
CASRKGGTEAFF	TGTGCCAGCAGAAAAGGGGGGACTGAAGCTTTCTTT	TRBJ1-1	TRBV6-5	-	-	12
CASSHRPGELFF	TGTGCCAGCAGTCATCGACCCGGGGAGCTGTTTTTT	TRBJ2-2	TRBV7-9	-	many	12
CSARDRQGHNEQFF	TGCAGTGCTAGAGATCGACAGGGACACAATGAGCAGTTCTTC	TRBJ2-1	TRBV20-1	TRBD1	-	14
CASAPGSSRDGGEKLFF	TGCGCCAGCGCCCCGGGGTCCAGTAGGGATGGCGGTGAAAAACTGTTTTTT	TRBJ1-4	TRBV5-1	-	-	17
CSARGLAGASSTDTQYF	TGCAGTGCCAGAGGGCTAGCGGGGGCCTCAAGCACAGATACGCAGTATTTT	TRBJ2-3	TRBV20-1	TRBD2	-	17
CASSHLAGGLNTGELFF	TGTGCCAGCAGTCATCTAGCGGGAGGCCTCAACACCGGGGAGCTGTTTTTT	TRBJ2-2	TRBV11-2	TRBD2	-	17
CASSTEAGASDTQYF	TGTGCCAGCAGTACTGAAGCGGGAGCGTCAGATACGCAGTATTTT	TRBJ2-3	TRBV6-4	TRBD2	many	15
CASSTALKPGTEAFF	TGTGCCAGCAGTACAGCCCTGAAACCGGGGACTGAAGCTTTCTTT	TRBJ1-1	TRBV27	-	-	15
CSVTGGYEQYF	TGCAGCGTAACAGGGGGCTACGAGCAGTACTTC	TRBJ2-7	TRBV29-1	TRBD1	-	11
CASSILAGDTDTQYF	TGTGCCAGCAGTATACTAGCGGGAGACACAGATACGCAGTATTTT	TRBJ2-3	TRBV2	TRBD2	-	15
CSVEGEGRTEAFF	TGCAGCGTTGAGGGGGAGGGTAGGACTGAAGCTTTCTTT	TRBJ1-1	TRBV29-1	-	-	13
CASSLSWDSMNTEAFF	TGCGCCAGCAGCTTGTCTTGGGACTCTATGAACACTGAAGCTTTCTTT	TRBJ1-1	TRBV5-1	-	few	16
CSVTWTGVYEQYF	TGCAGCGTTACCTGGACAGGGGTCTACGAGCAGTACTTC	TRBJ2-7	TRBV29-1	TRBD1	few	13
CSATADLSYEQYF	TGCAGCGCCACGGCCGATCTTTCCTACGAGCAGTACTTC	TRBJ2-7	TRBV29-1	-	few	13
CASSSRPGGRDEKLFF	TGTGCCAGCAGTTCCAGACCGGGCGGTAGGGATGAAAAACTGTTTTTT	TRBJ1-4	TRBV27	-	-	16
CASSPSRASTDTQYF	TGTGCCAGCAGCCCATCCCGTGCTAGCACAGATACGCAGTATTTT	TRBJ2-3	TRBV7-6	-	few	15
CASSQDRWGYNEQFF	TGCGCCAGCAGCCAAGACCGGTGGGGGTACAATGAGCAGTTCTTC	TRBJ2-1	TRBV4-3	-	-	15
CASIGRGKVPRAFF	TGTGCCAGCATCGGTAGGGGTAAGGTCCCGCGGGCTTTCTTT	TRBJ1-1	TRBV21-1	-	-	14
CASSLGTGTNQPQHF	TGCGCCAGCAGCTTGGGTACAGGGACAAATCAGCCCCAGCATTTT	TRBJ1-5	TRBV5-1	-	-	15
CASSHPETGSAGELFF	TGCGCCAGCAGCCACCCCGAGACAGGATCGGCCGGGGAGCTGTTTTTT	TRBJ2-2	TRBV4-1	-	-	16
CASSQTSTGWGREQYF	TGCGCCAGCAGCCAAACTTCGACAGGGTGGGGCCGGGAGCAGTACTTC	TRBJ2-7	TRBV4-1	TRBD1	-	16
CASSQALAGVYYNEQFF	TGCGCCAGCAGCCAGGCACTAGCGGGAGTCTACTACAATGAGCAGTTCTTC	TRBJ2-1	TRBV4-3	TRBD2	few	17
CASSQTDVFESEAFF	TGCGCCAGCAGCCAAACTGATGTGTTTGAATCTGAAGCTTTCTTT	TRBJ1-1	TRBV4-1	-	few	15